Presented here are 17 T cell receptor beta chains from one specimen sequenced in a study of vaccination effects on CD4 cells after COVID-19. Antigen specificity for these receptors is unknown. Data came from immunoSEQ multiplex PCR; TCRdb stores just in-frame clones and leaves some out. The data hold about 73,000 clones, with approximately 75% observed a single time. Expansion of antigen-specific CD4+ T cells with viral peptide pools was carried out by the ViraFEST assay before sequencing. Following 10 days of culture, CD4+ T cells were isolated. The study found no prior SARS-CoV-2 infection in the vaccine recipients, who tested negative for nucleocapsid antibodies. Here the sequenced sample was CD4+ T cells from PBMCs cultured with HCoV-NL63 spike peptides, taken before COVID-19 vaccination. The receptors derive from a human donor who received a COVID-19 vaccine.

J is TRBJ2-7 and V is TRBV30; 7 nucleotides align to TRBD2. The junction had 12 bases not matched to a gene; V was cut back by 0 bases and J by 7 bases. Germline loops: CDR1 GTSNPN, CDR2 SVGIG (reference sequence). CDR3 length: 15 residues. CDR3 protein: CAWSVPAGLFREQYV. In nucleotides, the CDR3 is TGTGCCTGGAGTGTTCCAGCGGGGTTGTTTCGGGAGCAGTACGTC.

The gene calls are TRBV6-6 and TRBJ2-3; D possibly matches TRBD1 or TRBD2 (5 bases each). Germline V gene lookup returns CDR1 MNHNY and CDR2 SVGAGI (reference sequence). Trimming cost V 4 bases and J 2 bases, with 7 bases left between them. The CDR3 is 13 residues long. CDR3 DNA: TGTGCCAGCAGTTGGGGGACCACAGATACGCAGTATTTT. Translating gives CASSWGTTDTQYF.

This chain uses TRBV2 with TRBJ2-7; TRBD1 might be the D (6 bases). V lost 6 bases and J 7 bases, leaving 13 bases between the germline ends. CDR1 and CDR2 from the germline V gene are SNHLY and FYNNEI. The CDR3 consists of 12 residues. DNA for the CDR3: TGTGCCAGCAGGGGGGACACGGGGGAGCAGTACGTC. Its translation is CASRGDTGEQYV.

The chain carries TRBV5-1 and TRBJ2-2; D is unclear. The CDR3 loop spans 18 amino acids. V was clipped by 0 bases and J by 2 bases, with 17 bases between them. Germline loops: CDR1 SGHRS, CDR2 YFSETQ. CDR3 nucleotides: TGCGCCAGCAGCTTGGCCGGGTCGTCAGGAGAAAACACCGGGGAGCTGTTTTTT. Amino acids: CASSLAGSSGENTGELFF.

This rearrangement joins TRBV27 to TRBJ2-4; 7 nucleotides agree with TRBD1. The CDR3 extends over 13 amino acids. Germline trimming cut 1 base from V and 7 bases from J; bases unmatched to any gene: 1. Germline V gene data show CDR1 as MNHEY and CDR2 as SMNVEV (reference sequence). CDR3 DNA: TGTGCCAGCAGTTTATTACAGGGGAACATTCAGTACTTC. It translates to CASSLLQGNIQYF.

The chain joins TRBV5-1 to TRBJ2-5, with 7 positions matching TRBD1. CDR3 length equals 14 residues. Per the germline V gene, CDR1 is SGHRS and CDR2 is YFSETQ. V gave up 4 bases and J gave up 2 bases; unmatched junction bases: 5. The CDR3 reads CASSLGTVQETQYF. The CDR3 DNA reads as TGCGCCAGCAGCCTCGGGACAGTTCAAGAGACCCAGTACTTC.

The chain couples TRBV3-1 (or the pseudogene TRBV3-2) to TRBJ2-6; no clear D. Trimming pared 3 bases from V and 2 bases from J, leaving 2 bases between. The CDR3 runs 13 residues. CDR1 and CDR2 from the germline V gene are LGHDT and YNNKEL (reference sequence). The DNA for the CDR3 is TGTGCCAGCAGCCAGACTGGGGCCAACGTCCTGACTTTC. Translating it yields CASSQTGANVLTF.

This chain links TRBV29-1 with TRBJ1-3; D remains unclear. Germline CDR1 and CDR2: SQVTM and ANQGSEA. The length of the CDR3 is 13 residues. The ends were cut back, 5 bases at V and 4 bases at J, with 12 bases in the middle. CDR3: CSVLWGAGNTIYF. The CDR3 DNA reads as TGCAGCGTTCTTTGGGGTGCCGGAAACACCATATATTTT.

The chain couples TRBV28 to TRBJ2-2, with TRBD1 as a possible D gene (5 bases). This CDR3 region has 15 residues. Trimming cost V 7 bases and J 7 bases, with 19 bases left between them. The germline V gene encodes CDR1 MDHEN and CDR2 SYDVKM. This CDR3 is CASTFRESGVGELFF. In nucleotides, the CDR3 is TGTGCCAGCACTTTCAGGGAATCCGGTGTCGGGGAGCTGTTTTTT.

This clone was counted once. V is TRBV5-1 and J is TRBJ2-1; TRBD2 matches at 12 bases. V shed 2 bases and J 6 bases; nucleotides not matched to a gene: 6. The CDR3 is made up of 16 amino acids. In germline, CDR1 is SGHRS, CDR2 YFSETQ. The CDR3 here is CASSLSSGGALNEQFF. The CDR3 nucleotides read TGCGCCAGCAGCTTATCTAGCGGGGGGGCTCTCAATGAGCAGTTCTTC.

The chain joins TRBV6-2 or TRBV6-3 to TRBJ2-5; D unresolved. The CDR3 spans 14 residues. V was trimmed by 1 base and J by 3 bases, leaving 9 bases between them. Germline V CDR1 and CDR2: MNHEY, SVGEGT. In nucleotides, the CDR3 is TGTGCCAGCAGTTACTGGTCGGCAGAAGAGACCCAGTACTTC. Amino acids: CASSYWSAEETQYF.

The V gene is TRBV7-3, the J gene TRBJ1-6, with D unclear. The germline V and J ends were trimmed by 0 bases and 7 bases, with 7 bases remaining between them. The length of the CDR3 is 14 residues. In germline, CDR1 is SGHTA, CDR2 FQGTGA. CDR3 nucleotides: TGTGCCAGCAGCTTAACAGACCCGAATTCACCCCTCCACTTT. Translated: CASSLTDPNSPLHF.

This rearrangement joins TRBV5-1 to TRBJ2-1; D unresolved. This CDR3 has 14 amino acids. Per the germline V gene, CDR1 is SGHRS and CDR2 is YFSETQ. Trimming pared 1 base from V and 4 bases from J, leaving 9 bases between. In DNA form, the CDR3 reads TGCGCCAGCAGCTTGTTCGACGAATACAATGAGCAGTTCTTC. It is translated as CASSLFDEYNEQFF.

The J gene is TRBJ1-1, the V gene TRBV2; maybe TRBD1 (5 bases). The length of the CDR3 is 14 residues. Germline lookup yields CDR1 SNHLY and CDR2 FYNNEI. Trimming cost V 0 bases and J 10 bases, with 15 bases left between them. The CDR3 spells CASSEALGRDVAFF. CDR3 nucleotide sequence: TGTGCCAGCAGTGAAGCGCTTGGCAGGGATGTAGCTTTCTTT.

The CDR3 nucleotides are TGTGCCAGCACCCCACGCCCGTCGACAGATTGGAATCCGGAGACCCAGTACTTC. Residues: CASTPRPSTDWNPETQYF. The V and J genes are TRBV7-6 and TRBJ2-5; maybe TRBD1 (5 bases). Germline loops: CDR1 SGHVS, CDR2 FNYEAQ. CDR3 length: 18 amino acids. V lost 7 bases and J 5 bases, leaving 29 bases between the germline ends.

The chain recombines TRBV6-2 or TRBV6-3 with TRBJ2-7; D perhaps matches TRBD1 (6 bases). This CDR3 is 14 amino acids long. Germline V gene sequence: CDR1 MNHEY, CDR2 SVGEGT. V was pared by 2 bases and J by 0 bases, with 8 bases between. CDR3 region: CASSYRGSSYEQYV. DNA for the CDR3: TGTGCCAGCAGTTACAGGGGGAGCTCCTACGAGCAGTACGTC.

V usage is TRBV19 and J usage is TRBJ1-3; weak D call: TRBD1 (5 bases). The CDR3 sequence is 16 residues long. The ends were cut back, 1 base at V and 0 bases at J, with 10 bases in the middle. Germline-derived CDR1 and CDR2 are LNHDA and SQIVND (reference sequence). This CDR3 is CASSIVGRYSGNTIYF. CDR3 DNA sequence: TGTGCCAGTAGTATAGTGGGACGATACTCTGGAAACACCATATATTTT.